Shown below are 8 T cell receptor beta chains from a single sample sequenced in a study of Graves' ophthalmopathy and Graves' hyperthyroidism. For repertoire sequencing, the TCR beta CDR3 regions were amplified from RNA transcripts. HTBI primers primed a first-round RT-PCR, and a second-round multiplex PCR followed. TCRdb re-analysed the multiplex PCR reads in MiXCR, keeping a single row per CDR3 protein. The sample lists roughly 480,000 distinct CDR3 sequences, under 15% occurring once. The material sequenced was blood. These receptors all stem from a woman aged 25 to 39 with Graves' ophthalmopathy.

The V gene is TRBV7-2, the J gene TRBJ2-2; D is uncertain. Deletions cut 5 bases from V and 5 bases from J, with 12 bases between. The germline gives CDR1 SGHTA, CDR2 FQGNSA. CDR3 length equals 14 residues. CDR3 sequence reads: CASSPPTMTGELFF. CDR3 DNA: TGTGCCAGCAGCCCCCCCACGATGACCGGGGAGCTGTTTTTT.

This clonotype was found a few times. The DNA for the CDR3 is TGTGCCAGTAGTCGCCCAGGGGGGACTATTAGCAATCAGCCCCAGCATTTT. Translated: CASSRPGGTISNQPQHF. The rearrangement uses TRBV19 and TRBJ1-5; the match to TRBD1 covers 7 bases. The CDR3 has 17 amino acids. Germline CDR1 and CDR2: LNHDA and SQIVND (reference sequence). Trimming at V came to 5 bases and at J to 0 bases, leaving 10 bases not matched to a gene.

This clonotype appeared many times. The chain carries TRBV3-1 and TRBJ1-1; D not resolved. The CDR3 contains 16 residues. V lost 3 bases and J lost 5, with 19 bases in between. Per germline, CDR1 LGHDT and CDR2 YNNKEL (reference sequence). The CDR3 DNA reads TGTGCCAGCAGCCAGGACCCCTTGCCCGGCGGGACTGAAGCTTTCTTT. Protein: CASSQDPLPGGTEAFF.

This clonotype was detected many times. V is TRBV28 and J is TRBJ2-5; D may be TRBD1 (6 bases). Germline V gene lookup returns CDR1 MDHEN and CDR2 SYDVKM. The ends were cut back, 2 bases at V and 5 bases at J, with 15 bases in the middle. The CDR3 is 15 amino acids. CDR3 coding DNA: TGTGCCAGCAGTTTACCTACAGGGCATGGGGAGACCCAGTACTTC. This sequence encodes CASSLPTGHGETQYF.

This clonotype was picked up a small number of times. This chain joins TRBV5-1 and TRBJ2-7; perhaps D is TRBD1 or TRBD2 (5 bases each). Germline assignment: CDR1 SGHRS and CDR2 YFSETQ. V was cut by 4 bases and J by 3 bases, with 8 bases left in between. The CDR3 has 12 residues. CDR3 sequence: CASSGDRYEQYF. For the CDR3, the DNA is TGCGCCAGCAGCGGGGACCGCTACGAGCAGTACTTC.

This clonotype was picked up many times. V is TRBV20-1 and J is TRBJ1-3; the D gene is possibly TRBD1 (6 bases). Germline lookup yields CDR1 DFQATT and CDR2 SNEGSKA (reference sequence). CDR3 size: 14 residues. V dropped 6 bases and J dropped 2 bases, with 14 bases sitting between them. The CDR3 DNA reads as TGCAGTGCAAATAACAGGGTTACTGGAAACACCATATATTTT. It is translated as CSANNRVTGNTIYF.

CDR3 residues: CASSQSGTGSGGPQHF. The CDR3 DNA is TGCGCCAGCAGCCAGTCCGGGACAGGGTCTGGCGGGCCCCAGCATTTT. The rearrangement uses TRBV4-1 and TRBJ1-5, with 9 bases aligning to TRBD1. The germline CDR1 and CDR2 sequences are MGHRA and YSYEKL. The CDR3 extends over 16 amino acids. J gave up 9 bases and V 3 bases, and 12 bases lay outside the gene matches.

This clonotype was seen more than once but under ten times. V usage is TRBV28 and J usage is TRBJ2-7, with D perhaps assigned TRBD1 or TRBD2 (5 bases each). Looked up from germline, CDR1 is MDHEN and CDR2 is SYDVKM. This CDR3 comprises 11 residues. Trimming took off 5 bases at V and 10 bases at J, with 12 bases between the two ends. The CDR3 spells CASSGTVGQYF. The CDR3, as DNA: TGTGCCAGCAGTGGGACCGTGGGACAGTACTTC.